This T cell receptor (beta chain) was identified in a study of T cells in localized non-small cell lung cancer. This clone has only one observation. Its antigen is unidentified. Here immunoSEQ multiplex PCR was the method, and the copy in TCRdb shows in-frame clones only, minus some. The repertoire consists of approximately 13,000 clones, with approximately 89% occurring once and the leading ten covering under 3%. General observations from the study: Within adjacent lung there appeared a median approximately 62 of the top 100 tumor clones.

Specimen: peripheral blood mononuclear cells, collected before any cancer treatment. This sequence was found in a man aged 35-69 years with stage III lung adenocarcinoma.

The CDR3 protein is CASGRQVAPYEQYF. The CDR3 bases are TGTGCCAGCGGAAGACAGGTGGCACCCTACGAGCAGTACTTC. The chain has TRBV27 and TRBJ2-7; maybe TRBD1 (6 bases). The CDR3 length is 14 residues. V lost 8 bases to trimming and J lost 2 bases, with 16 bases between them. Germline lookup yields CDR1 MNHEY and CDR2 SMNVEV (reference sequence).